This passage covers 13 T cell receptor beta chains from one sample sequenced in a study of cytomegalovirus exposure and HLA in healthy donors. Some clones are missing from TCRdb's copy, which holds only in-frame ones; the method was immunoSEQ multiplex PCR. The data show 250,000 to 400,000 clones, approximately 91% seen once. The sequenced material came from PBMCs. These receptors originate from a man aged 30-40 years in good health and CMV-seronegative.

This clone was seen only a few times. The chain is built from TRBV10-3 and TRBJ1-2, with D possibly being TRBD1 (5 bases). The V end was cut by 0 bases, the J end by 2 bases, with 7 bases between. Per germline, CDR1 ENHRY and CDR2 SYGVKD. CDR3 length: 14 amino acids. CDR3: CAISESGGNYGYTF. DNA of the CDR3: TGTGCCATCAGTGAGTCCGGGGGGAACTATGGCTACACCTTC.

This clone has only one observation. The CDR3 DNA sequence: TGTGCCAGCAGCTCCGGACAGGGTTGGTCGAGCAATCAGCCCCAGCATTTT. Residues: CASSSGQGWSSNQPQHF. The chain links TRBV7-8 to TRBJ1-5; 8 nucleotides match TRBD1. The germline V gene encodes CDR1 SGHVS and CDR2 FQNEAQ. The length of the CDR3 is 17 residues. V was clipped by 4 bases and J by 1 base; unmatched bases: 9.

The rearrangement links TRBV7-2 to TRBJ2-5; 14 bases fit TRBD2. The length of the CDR3 is 17 residues. With 5 bases clipped from V and 4 bases from J, the junction kept 9 bases outside the gene matches. Germline V gene data show CDR1 as SGHTA and CDR2 as FQGNSA. Here the CDR3 reads CASSPRTSGGYLETQYF. The DNA of the CDR3 is TGTGCCAGCAGCCCACGGACTAGCGGGGGGTACCTAGAGACCCAGTACTTC.

V gene TRBV5-8 combines with J gene TRBJ2-5; 9 nucleotides agree with TRBD1. CDR1 is SGHTS, CDR2 YDEGEE, per germline. J gave up 4 bases and V 0 bases, and 4 bases lay outside the gene matches. There are 15 residues in the CDR3. The CDR3 here is CASSLATGGGETQYF. CDR3 in DNA: TGTGCCAGCAGCTTGGCTACAGGGGGCGGAGAGACCCAGTACTTC.

This clone appeared once. V and J are TRBV7-8 and TRBJ2-5; TRBD1 matches at 10 bases. The CDR3 covers 15 residues. CDR1 and CDR2 from the germline V gene are SGHVS and FQNEAQ. Trimming took 4 bases from V and 6 from J; bases not matched to a gene: 8. CDR3 in DNA: TGTGCCAGCAGCTCCCCGGGACAGGGGAGGCAGACCCAGTACTTC. Translating gives CASSSPGQGRQTQYF.

The chain uses TRBV9 and TRBJ2-7; D remains ambiguous. Germline CDR1 SGDLS, CDR2 YYNGEE. Between the trimmed V and J ends, which lost 0 bases and 1 base, there was a span of 11 bases. The CDR3 has 15 amino acids. The CDR3 protein is CASSVEYGPSYEQYF. The CDR3 nucleotides read TGTGCCAGCAGCGTAGAATACGGTCCTTCCTACGAGCAGTACTTC. Full variable domain (outside the CDR3, taken from reference TRBV9 and TRBJ2-7): DSGVTQTPKHLITATGQRVTLRCSPRSGDLSVYWYQQSLDQGLQFLIQYYNGEERAKGNILERFSAQQFPDLHSELNLSSLELGDSALYFCASSVEYGPSYEQYFGPGTRLTVT.

The chain employs TRBV4-1 and TRBJ2-1, with 7 bases that match TRBD1. This CDR3 region has 15 residues. CDR1 is MGHRA and CDR2 is YSYEKL in the germline V gene. J gave up 15 bases and V 1 base, and 15 bases lay outside the gene matches. The CDR3 region is CASSQVGDRTGWRFF. The CDR3, as DNA: TGCGCCAGCAGCCAAGTAGGGGACCGGACAGGTTGGAGGTTCTTC.

This chain joins TRBV2 and TRBJ2-3; D unclear. Germline V lookup: CDR1 SNHLY, CDR2 FYNNEI. V was pared by 7 bases and J by 2 bases, with 7 bases between. This CDR3 region has 12 residues. CDR3: CASKSDTDTQYF. In DNA form, the CDR3 reads TGTGCCAGCAAGAGTGACACAGATACGCAGTATTTT.

This chain links TRBV7-8 with TRBJ2-7; 10 positions agree with TRBD1. With V trimmed by 7 bases and J by 2 bases, 8 bases remained unmatched. Looked up from germline, CDR1 is SGHVS and CDR2 is FQNEAQ. There are 15 residues in the CDR3. CDR3 bases: TGTGCCAGCACCCCAGGGACAGGGGACACCTACGAGCAGTACTTC. It yields the protein CASTPGTGDTYEQYF.

This chain connects TRBV4-3 to TRBJ1-5; perhaps TRBD1 as D (5 bases). CDR3 length: 15 residues. The V gene's germline CDR1 is LGHNA and CDR2 YSLEER. With 0 bases removed from V and 7 bases from J, the gap between germline ends came to 13 bases. CDR3: CASSQDRAGWQPQHF. The CDR3 DNA is TGCGCCAGCAGCCAAGATAGGGCAGGGTGGCAGCCCCAGCATTTT.

This chain connects TRBV5-1 to TRBJ1-2; 8 bases map to TRBD1. This CDR3 comprises 17 residues. V lost 3 bases and J lost 6; bases outside the gene matches: 16. The germline V gene encodes CDR1 SGHRS and CDR2 YFSETQ. CDR3 sequence (DNA): TGCGCCAGCAGCTCGTGGACAGGGAACTTTCTCATGAATGGCTACACCTTC. Translating it yields CASSSWTGNFLMNGYTF.

This CDR3 is CASSTPGQGDNYGYTF. Here the CDR3 DNA reads TGTGCCAGCAGTACTCCGGGACAGGGGGATAACTATGGCTACACCTTC. The gene calls are TRBV28 and TRBJ1-2; 11 nucleotides align to TRBD1. V trimming: 5 bases; J trimming: 1 base; junction bases outside the gene matches: 6. The CDR3 spans 16 residues. Germline V gene sequence: CDR1 MDHEN, CDR2 SYDVKM.

The table lists this clone with a count of one. This chain joins TRBV9 and TRBJ2-3, with 11 bases identical to TRBD2. Trimming removed 3 bases from V and 5 bases from J; junction bases left unmatched: 11. The germline CDR1 and CDR2 sequences are SGDLS and YYNGEE. This CDR3 has 17 residues. CDR3 sequence reads: CASSEDSGGARGDTQYF. The DNA of the CDR3 is TGTGCCAGCAGCGAAGATAGCGGGGGGGCCAGGGGAGATACGCAGTATTTT.